This T cell receptor (beta chain) was sequenced for a study of PD-1 blockade in classical Hodgkin lymphoma. Whole-study context: Patients received nivolumab 3 mg/kg intravenously every 2 weeks.

This CDR3 comprises 15 residues. V was shortened by 6 bases and J by 5 bases, with 19 bases between the two germline ends. The germline V gene has CDR1 MNHNS and CDR2 SASEGT. A few counts support this clone. TCRdb's table, derived via immunoSEQ multiplex PCR, lists solely in-frame clones and lacks some. The repertoire has 84,000 or so clones, about nine tenths of them found once; the top ten carry under 3%. Exposure to brentuximab vedotin varied, and each patient had relapsed following autologous stem cell transplantation. This sample comprised peripheral blood mononuclear cells (PBMCs), obtained before the second cycle of nivolumab. The receptor comes from a human donor with classical Hodgkin lymphoma. The chain couples TRBV6-1 to TRBJ1-1; D possibly corresponds to TRBD1 (6 bases). CDR3 in DNA: TGTGCCAGCAGCACCCAACAGGGCCGAGGGACTGAAGCTTTCTTT. It yields the protein CASSTQQGRGTEAFF.